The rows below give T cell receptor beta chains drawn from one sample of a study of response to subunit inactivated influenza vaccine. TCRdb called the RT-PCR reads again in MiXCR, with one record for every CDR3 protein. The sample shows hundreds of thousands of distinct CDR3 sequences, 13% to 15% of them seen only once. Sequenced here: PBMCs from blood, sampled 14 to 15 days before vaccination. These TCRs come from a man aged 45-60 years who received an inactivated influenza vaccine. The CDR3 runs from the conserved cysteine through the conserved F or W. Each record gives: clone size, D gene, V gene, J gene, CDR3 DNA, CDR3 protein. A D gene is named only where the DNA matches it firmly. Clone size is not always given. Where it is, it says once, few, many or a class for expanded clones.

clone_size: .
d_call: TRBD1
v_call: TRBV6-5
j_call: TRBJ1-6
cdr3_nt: TGTGCCAGCAGTTACTTAGGGGGCGAGTCTCACTCACCCCTCCACTTT
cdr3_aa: CASSYLGGESHSPLHF

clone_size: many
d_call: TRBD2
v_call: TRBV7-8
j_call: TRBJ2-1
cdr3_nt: TGTGCCAGCAGCTTGAGGCGGGAGAGGGAAGAGCAGTTCTTC
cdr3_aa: CASSLRREREEQFF

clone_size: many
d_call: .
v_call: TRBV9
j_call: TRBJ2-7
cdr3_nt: TGTGCCAGCAGCGCACAACGTGTCGCAGGGAGGTACGAGCAGTACTTC
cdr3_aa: CASSAQRVAGRYEQYF

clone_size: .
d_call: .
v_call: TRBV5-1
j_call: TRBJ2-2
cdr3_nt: TGCGCCAGCAGCTTCTTGCTGTCAGGGGAAAACACCGGGGAGCTGTTTTTT
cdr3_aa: CASSFLLSGENTGELFF

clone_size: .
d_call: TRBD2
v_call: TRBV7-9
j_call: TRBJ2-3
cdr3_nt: TGTGCCAGCAGCCCCACTAGCGGGGTAAGCACAGATACGCAGTATTTT
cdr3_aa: CASSPTSGVSTDTQYF

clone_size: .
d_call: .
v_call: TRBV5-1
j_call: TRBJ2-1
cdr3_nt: TGCGCCAGCAGCTTGGCCATTGAATCCAATGAGCAGTTCTTC
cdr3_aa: CASSLAIESNEQFF

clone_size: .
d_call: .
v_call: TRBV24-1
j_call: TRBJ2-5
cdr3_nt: TGTGCCACTCTCGGCCGCAGCTCGGAGACCCAGTACTTC
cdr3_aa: CATLGRSSETQYF

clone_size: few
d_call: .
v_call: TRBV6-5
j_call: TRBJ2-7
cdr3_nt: TGTGCCAGCAGAGGATTCAACGAGCAGTACTTC
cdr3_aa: CASRGFNEQYF

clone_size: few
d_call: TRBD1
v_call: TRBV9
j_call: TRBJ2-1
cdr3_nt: TGTGCCAGCAGCCAACGGACAGGGACAAATGAGCAGTTCTTC
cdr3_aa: CASSQRTGTNEQFF

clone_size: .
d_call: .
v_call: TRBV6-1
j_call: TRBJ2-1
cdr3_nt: TGTGCCAGCAGTCTTTCTCTAGCCGGCTCCTACAATGAGCAGTTCTTC
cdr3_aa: CASSLSLAGSYNEQFF

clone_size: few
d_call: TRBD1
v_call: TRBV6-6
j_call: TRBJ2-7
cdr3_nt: TGTGCCACTGCCAGGGGGAATTACGAGCAGTACTTC
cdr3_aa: CATARGNYEQYF

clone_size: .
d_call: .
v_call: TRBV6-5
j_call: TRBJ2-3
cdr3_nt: TGTGCCAGCAGTTACGACCTTAGCGCCACAGATACGCAGTATTTT
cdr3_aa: CASSYDLSATDTQYF

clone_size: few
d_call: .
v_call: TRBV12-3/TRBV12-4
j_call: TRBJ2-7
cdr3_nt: TGTGCCAGCAGTGACCATGGGGTCTCCTACGAGCAGTACTTC
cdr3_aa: CASSDHGVSYEQYF

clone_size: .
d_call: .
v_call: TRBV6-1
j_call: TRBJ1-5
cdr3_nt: TGTGCCAGCAGAGGAAAGGTTAATAGCAATCAGCCCCAGCATTTT
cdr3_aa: CASRGKVNSNQPQHF

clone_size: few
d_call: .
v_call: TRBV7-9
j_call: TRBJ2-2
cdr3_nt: TGTGCCAGCAGCTTCCGGACGGAGGCCGGGGAGCTGTTTTTT
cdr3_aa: CASSFRTEAGELFF

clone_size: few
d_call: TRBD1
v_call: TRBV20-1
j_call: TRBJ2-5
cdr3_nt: TGCAGTGCTAGTTCCGGACAGGGATACTTC
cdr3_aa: CSASSGQGYF

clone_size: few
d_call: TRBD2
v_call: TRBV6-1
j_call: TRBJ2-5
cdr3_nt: TGTGCCAGCAGTGATCTAGCGGGATGGGAGACCCAGTACTTC
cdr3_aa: CASSDLAGWETQYF

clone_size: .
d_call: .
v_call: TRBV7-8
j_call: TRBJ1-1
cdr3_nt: TGTGCCAGCAGCTTAGTATCCGGGGCGGCTTTCTTT
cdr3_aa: CASSLVSGAAFF

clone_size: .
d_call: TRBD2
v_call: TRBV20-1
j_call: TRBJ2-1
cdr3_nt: TGCAGTTCCCGACTAGCGGGGACTACCTACAATGAGCAGTTCTTC
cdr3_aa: CSSRLAGTTYNEQFF

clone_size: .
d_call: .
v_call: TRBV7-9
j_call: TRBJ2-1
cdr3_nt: TGTGCCAGCAGCCCTAAACAGGTCTACAATGAGCAGTTCTTC
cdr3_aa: CASSPKQVYNEQFF

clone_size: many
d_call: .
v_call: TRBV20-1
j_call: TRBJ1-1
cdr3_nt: TGCAGTGTTAGGACGGTTGAAGCTTTCTTT
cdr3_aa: CSVRTVEAFF

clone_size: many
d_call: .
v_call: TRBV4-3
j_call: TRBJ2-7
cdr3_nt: TGCGCCAGCAGCCCATACTTAGACTACGAGCAGTACTTC
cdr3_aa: CASSPYLDYEQYF

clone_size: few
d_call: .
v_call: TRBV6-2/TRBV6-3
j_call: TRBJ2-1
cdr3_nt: TGTGCCAGCAACCCCCTGGCCCGCAATGAGCAGTTCTTC
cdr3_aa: CASNPLARNEQFF

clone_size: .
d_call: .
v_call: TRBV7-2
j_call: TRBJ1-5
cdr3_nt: TGTGCCAGCAGTATTCGGTCGGATCAGCCCCAGCATTTT
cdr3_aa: CASSIRSDQPQHF

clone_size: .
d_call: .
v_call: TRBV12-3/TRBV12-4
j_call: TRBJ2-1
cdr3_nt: TGTGCCAGCGGTGGGGGAGCAGGCTCCTACAATGAGCAGTTCTTC
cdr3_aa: CASGGGAGSYNEQFF

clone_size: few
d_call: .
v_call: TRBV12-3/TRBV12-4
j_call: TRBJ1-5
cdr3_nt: TGTGCCAGCAGTTTAGCCGGGACCCTACAACGGAATCAGCCCCAGCATTTT
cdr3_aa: CASSLAGTLQRNQPQHF

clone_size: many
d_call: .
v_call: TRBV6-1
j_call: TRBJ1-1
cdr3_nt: .
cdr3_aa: CASSTVFGSEAFF

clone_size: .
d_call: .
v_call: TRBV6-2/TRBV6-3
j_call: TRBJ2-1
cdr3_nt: TGTGCCAGCATTGGGCGGGGGCCCTACAATGAGCAGTTCTTC
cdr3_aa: CASIGRGPYNEQFF

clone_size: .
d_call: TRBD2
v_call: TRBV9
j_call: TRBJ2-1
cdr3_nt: TGTGCCAGCAGCGTTGGACTAGCGGGCGACAATGAGCAGTTCTTC
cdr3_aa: CASSVGLAGDNEQFF

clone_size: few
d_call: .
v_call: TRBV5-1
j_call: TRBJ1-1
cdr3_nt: TGCGCCAGCACCCCGAGGGGGTGGACTGAAGCTTTCTTT
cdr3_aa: CASTPRGWTEAFF

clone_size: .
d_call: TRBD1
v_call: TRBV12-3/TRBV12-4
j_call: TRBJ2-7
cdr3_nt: TGTGCCAGCAGCCTGGGACAGCCGAATCTCGGGGCCTACTACGAGCAGTACTTC
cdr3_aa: CASSLGQPNLGAYYEQYF

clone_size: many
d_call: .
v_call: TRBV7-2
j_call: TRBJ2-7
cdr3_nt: TGTGCCAGCAGCTTATTGGGGACCACTGACTACGAGCAGTACTTC
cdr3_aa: CASSLLGTTDYEQYF

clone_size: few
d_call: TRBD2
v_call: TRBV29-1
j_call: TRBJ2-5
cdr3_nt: TGCAGCGTTTGGGGGGGACTAGCGCGAGAGACCCAGTACTTC
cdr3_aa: CSVWGGLARETQYF

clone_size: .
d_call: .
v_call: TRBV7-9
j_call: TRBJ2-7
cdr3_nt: TGTGCCAGCAGCTTATCTGAGACGGTCTACGAGCAGTACTTC
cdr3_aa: CASSLSETVYEQYF

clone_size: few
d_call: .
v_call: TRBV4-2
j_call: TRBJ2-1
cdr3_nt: TGTGCCAGCAGCCAAGTTTCGGGGCCCAATGAGCAGTTCTTC
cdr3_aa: CASSQVSGPNEQFF

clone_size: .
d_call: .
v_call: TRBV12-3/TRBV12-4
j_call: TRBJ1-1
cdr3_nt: TGTGCCAGCAGTTTGAAAGGGGGCACTGAAGCTTTCTTT
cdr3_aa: CASSLKGGTEAFF

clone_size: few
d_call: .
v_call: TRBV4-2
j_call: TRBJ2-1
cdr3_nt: TGTGCCAGCAGCCCGGCCCTATGGAATGAGCAGTTCTTC
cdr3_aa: CASSPALWNEQFF

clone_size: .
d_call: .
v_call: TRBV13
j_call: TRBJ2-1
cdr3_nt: TGTGCCAGCAGCTTCCTTATCTTCGGGGTGGGTTACAATGAGCAGTTCTTC
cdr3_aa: CASSFLIFGVGYNEQFF

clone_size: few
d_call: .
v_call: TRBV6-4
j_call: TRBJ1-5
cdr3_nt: TGTGCCAGCAGCCCCATTGGGGGGACAAATCAGCCCCAGCATTTT
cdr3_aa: CASSPIGGTNQPQHF

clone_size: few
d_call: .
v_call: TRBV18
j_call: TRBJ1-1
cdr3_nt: TGTGCCACCACTATGCGGGCCACGAACACTGAAGCTTTCTTT
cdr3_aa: CATTMRATNTEAFF

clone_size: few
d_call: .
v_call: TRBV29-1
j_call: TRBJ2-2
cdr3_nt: TGCAGCGTTGAACAGAGACGGGTCGGGGAGCTGTTTTTT
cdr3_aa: CSVEQRRVGELFF

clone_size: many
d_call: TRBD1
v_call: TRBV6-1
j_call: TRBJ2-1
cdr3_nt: TGTGCCAGCAGTCAGACAGGGGGCTTGACCTCTTCCTACAATGAGCAGTTCTTC
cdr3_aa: CASSQTGGLTSSYNEQFF

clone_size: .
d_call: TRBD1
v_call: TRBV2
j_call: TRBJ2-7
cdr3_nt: TGTGCCAGCAGGATAACACAGGGGGTGAACTACGAGCAGTACTTC
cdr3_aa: CASRITQGVNYEQYF

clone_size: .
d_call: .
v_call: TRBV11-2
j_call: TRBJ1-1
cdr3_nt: TGTGCCAGCAGCTTAGGGAAGACAATTCGGAACACTGAAGCTTTCTTT
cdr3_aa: CASSLGKTIRNTEAFF

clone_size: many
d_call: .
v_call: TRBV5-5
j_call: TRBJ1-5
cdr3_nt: TGTGCCAGCAGCCGGACGAGCAATCAGCCCCAGCATTTT
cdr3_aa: CASSRTSNQPQHF

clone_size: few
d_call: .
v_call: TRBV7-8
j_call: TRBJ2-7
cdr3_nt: TGTGCCAGCCTCCAAGGCGGACACTCCAGCTCCTACGAGCAGTACTTC
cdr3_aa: CASLQGGHSSSYEQYF

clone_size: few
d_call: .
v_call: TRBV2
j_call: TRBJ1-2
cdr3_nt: TGTGCCAGCACACTCTTCGACAACTATGGCTACACCTTC
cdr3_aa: CASTLFDNYGYTF

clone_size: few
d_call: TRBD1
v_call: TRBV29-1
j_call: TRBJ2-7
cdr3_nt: TGCAGCGTTGCCAGGGGGCCCTACGAGCAGTACTTC
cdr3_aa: CSVARGPYEQYF

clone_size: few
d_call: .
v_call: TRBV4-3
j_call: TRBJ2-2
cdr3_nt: TGCGCCAGCAGCCAAATTCCAGTGACGGGCACCGGGGAGCTGTTTTTT
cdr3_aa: CASSQIPVTGTGELFF

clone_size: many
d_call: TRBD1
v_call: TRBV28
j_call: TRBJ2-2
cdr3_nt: TGTGCCAGCAGTTTACCGGGACAGGGGGCCGGGGAGCTGTTTTTT
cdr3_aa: CASSLPGQGAGELFF

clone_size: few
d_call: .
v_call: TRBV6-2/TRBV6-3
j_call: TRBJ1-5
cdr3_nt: TGTGCCAGCAGTGTTGGCAGATATAGCAATCAGCCCCAGCATTTT
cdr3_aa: CASSVGRYSNQPQHF

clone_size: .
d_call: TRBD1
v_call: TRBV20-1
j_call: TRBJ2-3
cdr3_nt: TGCAGTGCTAGACCGGGACAGGGGAGGGAGCAGTATTTT
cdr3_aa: CSARPGQGREQYF

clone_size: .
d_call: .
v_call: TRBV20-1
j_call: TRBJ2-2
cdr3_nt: TGCAGTGTTGGACGCACCGGGGAGCTGTTTTTT
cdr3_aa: CSVGRTGELFF